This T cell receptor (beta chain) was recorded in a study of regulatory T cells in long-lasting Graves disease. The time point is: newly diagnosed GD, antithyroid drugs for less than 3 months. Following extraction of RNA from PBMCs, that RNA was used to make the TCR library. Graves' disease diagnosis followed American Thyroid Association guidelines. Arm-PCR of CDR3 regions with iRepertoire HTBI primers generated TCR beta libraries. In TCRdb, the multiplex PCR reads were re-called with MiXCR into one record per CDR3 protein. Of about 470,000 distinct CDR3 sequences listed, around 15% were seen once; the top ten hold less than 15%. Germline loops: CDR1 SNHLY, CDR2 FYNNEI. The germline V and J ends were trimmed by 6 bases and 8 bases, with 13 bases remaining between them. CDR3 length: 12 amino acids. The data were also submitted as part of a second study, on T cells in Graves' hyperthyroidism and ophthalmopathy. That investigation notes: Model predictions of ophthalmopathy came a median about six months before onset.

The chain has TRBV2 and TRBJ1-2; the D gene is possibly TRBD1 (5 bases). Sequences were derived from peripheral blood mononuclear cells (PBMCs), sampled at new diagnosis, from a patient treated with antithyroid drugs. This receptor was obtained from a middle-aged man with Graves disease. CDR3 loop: CASRRGAWGYTF. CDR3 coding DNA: TGTGCCAGCAGGAGGGGTGCCTGGGGCTACACCTTC.